This T cell receptor (beta chain) was observed in a study of T-cell reconstitution after alpha-beta-depleted transplantation in children. The CDR3 runs 11 residues. V dropped 10 bases and J dropped 4 bases, with 10 bases sitting between them. Study findings and constraints: Newly produced T cells mostly accounted for T-cell counts and diversity one year post-transplant. About two months after transplant, alpha-beta T cells reportedly came from several hundred expanded graft clones. There were some patients whose high TCRbeta diversity at day 60 came from surviving recipient T cells and thymic progenitors.

This sample's TCRbeta library carried unique molecular identifier barcodes. One entry per CDR3 protein results from TCRdb running MiXCR on the PCR reads. Among about 58,000 distinct CDR3 sequences, about 40% were seen once, and the ten largest hold 95% to 98%. As for this clonotype: Its specificity is unknown.

The sample here was PBMCs, mostly from graft donor cells, taken 360 days after TCRalphabeta/CD19-depleted stem cell transplant. This chain connects TRBV12-3 or TRBV12-4 to TRBJ2-5, with unresolved D. This clonotype originated in a male patient between 10 and 17 years old who had a stem cell transplant for acute lymphoblastic leukemia, so the T cells may come from the graft donor. This CDR3 reads CATRTPETQYF. In DNA form, the CDR3 reads TGTGCCACCCGGACCCCAGAGACCCAGTACTTC.